A single sample is the source of the 5 T cell receptor beta chains below, sequenced in a study of read filtering for tumor transcriptome and immune sequencing. The library was built from roughly 400 ng RNA with molecular barcoded adaptors for alpha/delta and beta/gamma chains. TCRdb re-called the reads through MiXCR, storing one row per CDR3 protein. The sample consists of about 47,000 distinct CDR3 sequences, 12% of them appearing once. Sequenced: a population of CD138-negative cells sorted from bone marrow. These receptors were collected from a donor aged 40 or over with multiple myeloma.

Note on this clonotype: One end of the junction is discordant with germline, which a read error may explain. The chain recombines TRBV18 with TRBJ1-1, with D possibly being TRBD1 (6 bases). The length of the CDR3 is 13 residues. Germline CDR1 is KGHSH and CDR2 is LQKENI. The CDR3 sequence: CASSTDRNAEAFF. The CDR3 nucleotides read TGTGCCAGCTCAACCGACAGGAACGCTGAAGCTTTCTTT.

Ten or more counts support this clonotype. This chain joins TRBV5-5 and TRBJ2-2; D is tentatively TRBD1 or TRBD2 (6 bases each). The CDR3 consists of 15 residues. Trimming removed 5 bases at V and 1 base at J, with 12 bases between. Germline V gene lookup returns CDR1 SGHKS and CDR2 YYEKEE (reference sequence). CDR3 in DNA: TGTGCCAGCAGGGACTACAGGGTGAACACCGGGGAGCTGTTTTTT. Translated: CASRDYRVNTGELFF.

In its sample, this clonotype was seen many times. The chain combines TRBV20-1 with TRBJ2-2; tentatively, D is TRBD1 (6 bases). Germline V gives CDR1 DFQATT, CDR2 SNEGSKA (reference sequence). This CDR3 is 14 amino acids long. V lost 1 base to trimming and J lost 4 bases, with 10 bases between them. The CDR3 DNA follows: TGCAGTGCTAGAGCTGGGGGCACCACCGGGGAGCTGTTTTTT. It yields the protein CSARAGGTTGELFF.

This clonotype appeared many times. The junction and the germline gene differ at one end; a read error may be behind it. The chain uses TRBV7-3 and TRBJ2-3, with D perhaps given as TRBD1 or TRBD2 (5 bases each). This CDR3 spans 15 amino acids. Germline loops: CDR1 SGHTA, CDR2 FQGTGA. Here the CDR3 DNA reads TGTGTCAGCAGCTTGTTGGGGACCGGCACAGATACGCAGTATTTT. Protein product: CVSSLLGTGTDTQYF. The entire variable domain, with the rest obtained from reference TRBV7-3 and TRBJ2-3, is as follows: GAGVSQTPSNKVTEKGKYVELRCDPISGHTALYWYRQSLGQGPEFLIYFQGTGAADDSGLPNDRFFAVRPEGSVSTLKIQRTERGDSAVYLCVSSLLGTGTDTQYFGPGTRLTVL.

This clonotype has at least ten counts. The V call is TRBV29-1, the J call TRBJ2-5; 9 positions match TRBD2. The CDR3 spans 15 residues. From germline, CDR1 is SQVTM and CDR2 ANQGSEA. Germline trimming cut 4 bases from V and 5 bases from J; bases unmatched to any gene: 11. CDR3 sequence (DNA): TGCAGCGTTGTGAAGGGCGGGAGGGGTTACGAGACCCAGTACTTC. It yields the protein CSVVKGGRGYETQYF.